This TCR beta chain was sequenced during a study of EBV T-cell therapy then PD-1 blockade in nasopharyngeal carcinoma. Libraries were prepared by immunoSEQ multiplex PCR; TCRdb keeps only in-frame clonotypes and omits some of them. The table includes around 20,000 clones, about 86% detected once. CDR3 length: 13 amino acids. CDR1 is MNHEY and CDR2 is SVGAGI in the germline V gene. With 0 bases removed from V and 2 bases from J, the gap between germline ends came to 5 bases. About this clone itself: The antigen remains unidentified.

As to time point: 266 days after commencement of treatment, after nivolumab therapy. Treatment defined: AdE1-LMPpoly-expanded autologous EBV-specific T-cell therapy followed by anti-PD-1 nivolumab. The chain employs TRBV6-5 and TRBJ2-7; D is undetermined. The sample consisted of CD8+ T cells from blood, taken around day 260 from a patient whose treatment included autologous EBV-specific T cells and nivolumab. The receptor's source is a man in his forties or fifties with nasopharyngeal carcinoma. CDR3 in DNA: TGTGCCAGCAGTTACTCTGGCCCCTACGAGCAGTACTTC. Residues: CASSYSGPYEQYF.